This T cell receptor (beta chain) was obtained from a study of spatial heterogeneity in lung cancer. TCR cDNA molecules each carried a unique molecular identifier. TCRdb passed the 5' RACE reads through MiXCR, listing each CDR3 protein once. The sample holds approximately 52,000 distinct CDR3 sequences, roughly 7% seen once. The V end lost 3 bases, the J end lost 4 bases, and 19 bases lay between the germline ends. Germline V CDR1 and CDR2: SQVTM, ANQGSEA. The CDR3 is made up of 15 amino acids. Sample time point: sample taken at primary tumor resection. Whole RNA from tumor, nontumor lung or frozen PBMC was sequenced unsorted. The donor population consisted of approximately 68 patients with untreated, early-stage non-small cell lung cancer. This clonotype appeared many times.

The chain links TRBV29-1 to TRBJ2-7; weak D call: TRBD1 (6 bases). The receptor was isolated from a female donor with early-stage non-small cell lung cancer. The starting material was PBMCs, obtained at surgery. CDR3 in DNA: TGCAGCGTTGAGACAGGAAGGGACGGAGAGTACGAGCAGTACTTC. Its translation: CSVETGRDGEYEQYF.